This TCR beta chain comes out of a study of cytomegalovirus exposure and HLA in healthy donors. Study results and limitations: Sequence variants that were highly shared formed a cluster that was likely a sequencing artifact.

Germline V gene lookup returns CDR1 SEHNR and CDR2 FQNEAQ (reference sequence). After removal of 1 base from V and 7 bases from J, the junction contained 10 bases not matched to a gene. The CDR3 runs 15 residues. Comments on this clone: Its antigen is still unknown.

PCR employed 60 Vbeta and 13 Jbeta primers. Clones were sequenced by immunoSEQ multiplex PCR, and TCRdb holds only the in-frame ones, with some missing. The record lists about 110,000 clones, of which the ten most abundant hold roughly 3.7%. Sequenced sample: PBMCs. The rearrangement links TRBV7-9 to TRBJ2-7; 7 bases map to TRBD1. This TCR was sampled from a man aged 30-40 years in good health and CMV-seronegative. In DNA, the CDR3 is TGTGCCAGCAGCTTAGGGGACAGCATCCCCCGGGAGCAGTACTTC. This encodes CASSLGDSIPREQYF. Full variable domain (rest looked up from reference TRBV7-9 and TRBJ2-7): DTGVSQNPRHKITKRGQNVTFRCDPISEHNRLYWYRQTLGQGPEFLTYFQNEAQLEKSRLLSDRFSAERPKGSFSTLEIQRTEQGDSAMYLCASSLGDSIPREQYFGPGTRLTVT.